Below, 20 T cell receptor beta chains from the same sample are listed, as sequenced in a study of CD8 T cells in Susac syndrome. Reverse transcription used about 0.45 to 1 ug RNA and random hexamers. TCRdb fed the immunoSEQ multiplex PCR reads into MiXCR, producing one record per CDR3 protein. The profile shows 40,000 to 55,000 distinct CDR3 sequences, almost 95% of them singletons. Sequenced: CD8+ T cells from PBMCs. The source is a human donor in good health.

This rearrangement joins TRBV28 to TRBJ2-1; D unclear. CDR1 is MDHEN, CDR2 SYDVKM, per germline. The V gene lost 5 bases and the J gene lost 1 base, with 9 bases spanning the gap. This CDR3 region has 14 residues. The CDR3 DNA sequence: TGTGCCAGCAGTCAGGTGGCTTCCTACAATGAGCAGTTCTTC. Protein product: CASSQVASYNEQFF.

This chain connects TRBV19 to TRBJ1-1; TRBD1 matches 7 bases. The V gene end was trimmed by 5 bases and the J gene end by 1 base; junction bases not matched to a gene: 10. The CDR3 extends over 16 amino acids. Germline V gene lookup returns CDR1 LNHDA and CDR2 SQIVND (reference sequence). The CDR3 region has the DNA TGTGCCAGTAGTGCCCAACCGGGACAGAAGAACACTGAAGCTTTCTTT. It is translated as CASSAQPGQKNTEAFF. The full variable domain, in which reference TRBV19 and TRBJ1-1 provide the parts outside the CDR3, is DGGITQSPKYLFRKEGQNVTLSCEQNLNHDAMYWYRQDPGQGLRLIYYSQIVNDFQKGDIAEGYSVSREKKESFPLTVTSAQKNPTAFYLCASSAQPGQKNTEAFFGQGTRLTVV.

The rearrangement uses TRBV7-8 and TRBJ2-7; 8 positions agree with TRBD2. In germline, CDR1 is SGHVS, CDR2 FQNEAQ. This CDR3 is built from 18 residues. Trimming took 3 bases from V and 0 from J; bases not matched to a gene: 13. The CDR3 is CASSLRPPAAGGSYEQYF. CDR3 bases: TGTGCCAGCAGCTTGCGGCCCCCCGCGGCGGGAGGCTCCTACGAGCAGTACTTC.

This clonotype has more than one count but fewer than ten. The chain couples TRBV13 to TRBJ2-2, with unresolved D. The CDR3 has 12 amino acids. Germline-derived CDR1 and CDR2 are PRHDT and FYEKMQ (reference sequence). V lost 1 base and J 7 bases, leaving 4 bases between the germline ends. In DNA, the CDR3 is TGTGCCAGCAGCTTAGTCGGCGGGGAGCTGTTTTTT. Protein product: CASSLVGGELFF. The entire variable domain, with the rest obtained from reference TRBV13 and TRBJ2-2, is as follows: AAGVIQSPRHLIKEKRETATLKCYPIPRHDTVYWYQQGPGQDPQFLISFYEKMQSDKGSIPDRFSAQQFSDYHSELNMSSLELGDSALYFCASSLVGGELFFGEGSRLTVL.

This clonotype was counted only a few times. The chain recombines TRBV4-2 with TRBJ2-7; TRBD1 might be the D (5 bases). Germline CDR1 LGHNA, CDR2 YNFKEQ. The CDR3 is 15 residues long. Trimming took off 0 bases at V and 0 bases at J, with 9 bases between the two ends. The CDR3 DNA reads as TGTGCCAGCAGCCAAGATTACGACAGCTCCTACGAGCAGTACTTC. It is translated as CASSQDYDSSYEQYF.

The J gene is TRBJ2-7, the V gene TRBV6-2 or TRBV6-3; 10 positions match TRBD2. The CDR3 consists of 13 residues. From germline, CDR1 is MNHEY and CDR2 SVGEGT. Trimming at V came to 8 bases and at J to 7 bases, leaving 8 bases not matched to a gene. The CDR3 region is CASGLAAVWEQYF. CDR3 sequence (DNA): TGTGCCAGCGGACTAGCGGCAGTCTGGGAGCAGTACTTC.

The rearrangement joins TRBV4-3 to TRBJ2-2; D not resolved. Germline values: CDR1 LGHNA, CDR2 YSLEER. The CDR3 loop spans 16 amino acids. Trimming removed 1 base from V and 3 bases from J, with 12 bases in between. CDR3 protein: CASSQGQSPYTGELFF. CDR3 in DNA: TGCGCCAGCAGCCAAGGACAATCCCCTTACACCGGGGAGCTGTTTTTT.

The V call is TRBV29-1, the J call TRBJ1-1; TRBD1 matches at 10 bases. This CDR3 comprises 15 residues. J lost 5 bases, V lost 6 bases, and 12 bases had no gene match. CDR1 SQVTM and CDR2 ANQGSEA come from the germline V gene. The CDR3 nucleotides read TGCAGCGTCGACGGGACAGGGGTGTCAGGGACTGAAGCTTTCTTT. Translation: CSVDGTGVSGTEAFF.

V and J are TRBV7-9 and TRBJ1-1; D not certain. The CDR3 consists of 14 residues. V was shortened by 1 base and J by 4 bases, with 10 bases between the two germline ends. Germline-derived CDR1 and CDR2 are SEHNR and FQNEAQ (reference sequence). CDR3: CASSLGPETTEAFF. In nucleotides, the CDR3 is TGTGCCAGCAGCTTAGGTCCGGAGACCACTGAAGCTTTCTTT. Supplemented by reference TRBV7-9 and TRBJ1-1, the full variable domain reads DTGVSQNPRHKITKRGQNVTFRCDPISEHNRLYWYRQTLGQGPEFLTYFQNEAQLEKSRLLSDRFSAERPKGSFSTLEIQRTEQGDSAMYLCASSLGPETTEAFFGQGTRLTVV.

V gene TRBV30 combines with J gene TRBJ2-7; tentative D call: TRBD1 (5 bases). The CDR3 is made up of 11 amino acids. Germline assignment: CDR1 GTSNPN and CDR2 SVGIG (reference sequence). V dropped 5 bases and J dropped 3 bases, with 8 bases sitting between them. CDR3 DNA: TGTGCCTGGCAGCAGGGCTACGAGCAGTACTTC. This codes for CAWQQGYEQYF.

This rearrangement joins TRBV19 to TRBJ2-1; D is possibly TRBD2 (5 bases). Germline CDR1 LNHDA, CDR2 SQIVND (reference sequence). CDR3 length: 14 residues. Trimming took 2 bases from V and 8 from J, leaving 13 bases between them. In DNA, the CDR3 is TGTGCCAGTAGTATATCCTTCATGGGAGATGAGCAGTTCTTC. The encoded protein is CASSISFMGDEQFF.

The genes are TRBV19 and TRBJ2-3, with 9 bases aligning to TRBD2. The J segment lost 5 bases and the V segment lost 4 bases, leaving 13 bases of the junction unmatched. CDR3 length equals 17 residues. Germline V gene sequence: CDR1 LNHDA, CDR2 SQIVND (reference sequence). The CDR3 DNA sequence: TGTGCCAGTAGTAGCCGGACTAGCGCCGAGGGAGAAGATACGCAGTATTTT. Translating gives CASSSRTSAEGEDTQYF.

CDR3 region: CASSPSPRLLAVYTDTQYF. Here the CDR3 DNA reads TGTGCCAGCAGCCCATCTCCCAGATTACTAGCGGTTTACACAGATACGCAGTATTTT. The chain has TRBV14 and TRBJ2-3; the match to TRBD2 covers 8 bases. The CDR3 is made up of 19 amino acids. The germline gives CDR1 SGHDN, CDR2 FVKESK. J lost 2 bases, V lost 4 bases, and 17 bases had no gene match.

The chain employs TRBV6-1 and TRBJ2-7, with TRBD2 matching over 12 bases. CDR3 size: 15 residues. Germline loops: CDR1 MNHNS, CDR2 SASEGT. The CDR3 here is CTQRETSGSVYEQYF. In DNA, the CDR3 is TGTACGCAGCGGGAGACTAGCGGGAGTGTATACGAGCAGTACTTC.

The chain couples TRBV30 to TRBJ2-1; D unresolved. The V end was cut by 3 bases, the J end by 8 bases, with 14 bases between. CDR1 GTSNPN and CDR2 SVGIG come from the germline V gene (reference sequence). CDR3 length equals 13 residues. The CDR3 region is CAWSPPAWDEQFF. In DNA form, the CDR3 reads TGTGCCTGGAGCCCGCCCGCCTGGGATGAGCAGTTCTTC.

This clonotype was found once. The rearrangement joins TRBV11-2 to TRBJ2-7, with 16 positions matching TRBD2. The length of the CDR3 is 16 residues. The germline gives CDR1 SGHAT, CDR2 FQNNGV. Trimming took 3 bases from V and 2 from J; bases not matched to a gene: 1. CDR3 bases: TGTGCCAGCAGCTTTGGGACTAGCGGGAGGGCCTACGAGCAGTACTTC. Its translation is CASSFGTSGRAYEQYF. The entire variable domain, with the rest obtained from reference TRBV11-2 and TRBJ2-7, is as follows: EAGVAQSPRYKIIEKRQSVAFWCNPISGHATLYWYQQILGQGPKLLIQFQNNGVVDDSQLPKDRFSAERLKGVDSTLKIQPAKLEDSAVYLCASSFGTSGRAYEQYFGPGTRLTVT.

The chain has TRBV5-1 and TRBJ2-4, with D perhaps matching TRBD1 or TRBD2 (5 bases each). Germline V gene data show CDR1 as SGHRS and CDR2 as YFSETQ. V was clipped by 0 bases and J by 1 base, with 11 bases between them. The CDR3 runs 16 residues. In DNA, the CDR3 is TGCGCCAGCAGCTTGGCGGGGCTTGCGGCCAAAAACATTCAGTACTTC. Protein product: CASSLAGLAAKNIQYF. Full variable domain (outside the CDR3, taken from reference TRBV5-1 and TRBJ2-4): KAGVTQTPRYLIKTRGQQVTLSCSPISGHRSVSWYQQTPGQGLQFLFEYFSETQRNKGNFPGRFSGRQFSNSRSEMNVSTLELGDSALYLCASSLAGLAAKNIQYFGAGTRLSVL.

CDR3 protein: CASRAGSQETQYF. As DNA, the CDR3 is TGTGCCAGCAGAGCCGGGTCCCAAGAGACCCAGTACTTC. The chain links TRBV7-9 to TRBJ2-5; D not resolved. This CDR3 has 13 residues. V lost 6 bases and J lost 1, with 9 bases in between. Germline CDR1 reads SEHNR; CDR2 reads FQNEAQ (reference sequence).

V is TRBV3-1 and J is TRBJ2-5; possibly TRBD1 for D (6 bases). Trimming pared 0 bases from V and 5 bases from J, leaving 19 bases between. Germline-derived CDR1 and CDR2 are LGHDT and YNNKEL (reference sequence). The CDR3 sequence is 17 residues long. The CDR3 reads CASSQDRYREAVETQYF. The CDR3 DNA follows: TGTGCCAGCAGCCAAGATCGATACAGGGAAGCAGTTGAGACCCAGTACTTC.

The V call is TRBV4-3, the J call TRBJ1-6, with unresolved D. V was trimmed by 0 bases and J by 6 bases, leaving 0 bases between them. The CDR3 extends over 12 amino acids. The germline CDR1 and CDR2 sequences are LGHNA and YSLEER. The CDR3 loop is CASSQDNSPLHF. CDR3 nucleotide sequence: TGCGCCAGCAGCCAAGATAATTCACCCCTCCACTTT.